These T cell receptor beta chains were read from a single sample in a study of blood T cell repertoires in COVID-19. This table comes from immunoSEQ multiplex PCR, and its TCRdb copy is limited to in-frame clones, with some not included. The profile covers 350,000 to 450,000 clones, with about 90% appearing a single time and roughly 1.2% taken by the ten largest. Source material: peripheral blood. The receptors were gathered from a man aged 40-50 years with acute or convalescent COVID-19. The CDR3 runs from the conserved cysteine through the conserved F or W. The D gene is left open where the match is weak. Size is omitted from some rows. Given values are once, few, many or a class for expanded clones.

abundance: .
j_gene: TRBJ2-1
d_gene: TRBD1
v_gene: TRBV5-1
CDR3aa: CASSPGQVHNEQFF
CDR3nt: TGCGCCAGCAGTCCGGGACAGGTCCACAATGAGCAGTTCTTC

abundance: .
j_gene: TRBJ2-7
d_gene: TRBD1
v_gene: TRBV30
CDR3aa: CAWAGQGGSGEQYF
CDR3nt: TGTGCCTGGGCCGGACAGGGGGGATCCGGAGAGCAGTACTTC

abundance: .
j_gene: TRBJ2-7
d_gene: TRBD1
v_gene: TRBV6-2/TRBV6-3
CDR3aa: CASSYSFTGTGALDEQYF
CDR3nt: TGTGCCAGCAGTTACTCATTTACGGGGACAGGGGCGTTGGACGAGCAGTACTTC

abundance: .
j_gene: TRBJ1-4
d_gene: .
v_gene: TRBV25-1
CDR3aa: CASSDMEGQFGEKLFF
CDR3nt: TGTGCCAGCAGTGATATGGAGGGGCAGTTTGGTGAAAAACTGTTTTTT

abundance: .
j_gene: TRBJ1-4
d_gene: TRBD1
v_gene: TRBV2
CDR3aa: CASSRWTGVNEKLFF
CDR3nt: TGTGCCAGCAGTCGGTGGACAGGAGTTAATGAAAAACTGTTTTTT

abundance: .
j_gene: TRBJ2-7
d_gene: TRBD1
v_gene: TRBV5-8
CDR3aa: CASSLTGGYEQYF
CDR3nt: TGTGCCAGCAGCCTTACAGGGGGCTACGAGCAGTACTTC

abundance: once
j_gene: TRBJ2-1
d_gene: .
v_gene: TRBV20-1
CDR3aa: CSASRILAEGQFF
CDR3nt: TGCAGTGCTAGTAGGATCTTGGCAGAGGGGCAGTTCTTC

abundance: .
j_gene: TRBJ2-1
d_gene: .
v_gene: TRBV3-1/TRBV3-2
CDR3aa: CASSQGSGASYNEQFF
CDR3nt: TGTGCCAGCAGCCAAGGATCAGGTGCCTCCTACAATGAGCAGTTCTTC

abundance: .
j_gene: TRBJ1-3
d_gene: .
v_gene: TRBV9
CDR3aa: CASSVEGRAGNTIYF
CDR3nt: TGTGCCAGCAGCGTAGAGGGCAGGGCTGGAAACACCATATATTTT

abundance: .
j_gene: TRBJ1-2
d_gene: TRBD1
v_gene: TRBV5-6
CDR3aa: CASSTGQGAVYGYTF
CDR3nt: TGTGCCAGCAGCACTGGACAGGGGGCGGTCTATGGCTACACCTTC

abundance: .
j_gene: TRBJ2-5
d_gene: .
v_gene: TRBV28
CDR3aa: CASSPRWQADRETQYF
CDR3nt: TGTGCCAGCAGTCCCCGTTGGCAGGCCGACCGAGAGACCCAGTACTTC

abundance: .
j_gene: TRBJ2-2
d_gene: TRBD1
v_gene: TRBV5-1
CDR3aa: CASSLGQGNTGELFF
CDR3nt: TGCGCCAGCAGCTTGGGACAGGGGAACACCGGGGAGCTGTTTTTT

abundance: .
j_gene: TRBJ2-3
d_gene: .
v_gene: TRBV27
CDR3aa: CASSFRPISADTQYF
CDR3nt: TGTGCCAGCAGTTTCAGGCCCATCAGTGCAGATACGCAGTATTTT

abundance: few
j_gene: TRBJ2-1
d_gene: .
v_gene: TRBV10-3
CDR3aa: CAISDSGEQFF
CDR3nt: TGTGCCATCAGTGACAGTGGTGAGCAGTTCTTC

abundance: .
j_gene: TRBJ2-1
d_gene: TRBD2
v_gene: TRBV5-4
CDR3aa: CASSLPLAGRNEQFF
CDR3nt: TGTGCCAGCAGCTTACCCCTAGCGGGTCGAAATGAGCAGTTCTTC

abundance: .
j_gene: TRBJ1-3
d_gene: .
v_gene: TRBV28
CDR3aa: CASSSNGDDSGNTIYF
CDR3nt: TGTGCCAGCAGTTCCAACGGAGACGATTCTGGAAACACCATATATTTT

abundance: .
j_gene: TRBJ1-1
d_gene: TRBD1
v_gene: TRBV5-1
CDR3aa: CASSPGDRRNTEAFF
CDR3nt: TGCGCCAGCAGCCCAGGGGACAGGAGGAACACTGAAGCTTTCTTT

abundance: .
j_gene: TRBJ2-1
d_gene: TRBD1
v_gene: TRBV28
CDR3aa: CASRKGALAYNEQFF
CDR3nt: TGTGCCAGCAGAAAGGGGGCGTTAGCCTACAATGAGCAGTTCTTC

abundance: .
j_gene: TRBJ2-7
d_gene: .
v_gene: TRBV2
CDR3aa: CASSEMGRGLYEQYF
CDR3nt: TGTGCCAGCAGTGAAATGGGACGGGGACTCTACGAGCAGTACTTC

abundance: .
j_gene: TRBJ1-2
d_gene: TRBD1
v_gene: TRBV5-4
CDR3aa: CASSQGQGAIPLGYTF
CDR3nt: TGTGCCAGCAGTCAGGGACAGGGGGCAATTCCTCTTGGTTACACCTTC

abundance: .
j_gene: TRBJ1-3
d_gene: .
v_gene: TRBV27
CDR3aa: CASSLSGGSGNTIYF
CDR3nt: TGTGCCAGCAGTTTATCAGGGGGCTCTGGAAACACCATATATTTT

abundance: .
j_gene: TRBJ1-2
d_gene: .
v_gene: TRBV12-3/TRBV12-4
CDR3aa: CASIQGSGYGYTF
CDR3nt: TGTGCCAGCATACAGGGATCTGGATATGGCTACACCTTC

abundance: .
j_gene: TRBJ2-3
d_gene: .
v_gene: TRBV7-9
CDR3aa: CASSLTGVTDTQYF
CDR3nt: TGTGCCAGCAGCTTAACGGGGGTCACAGATACGCAGTATTTT

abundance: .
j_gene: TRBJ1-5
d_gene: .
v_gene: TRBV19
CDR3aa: CASSIIDSPNQPQHF
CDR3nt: TGTGCCAGTAGTATAATCGACAGCCCCAATCAGCCCCAGCATTTT

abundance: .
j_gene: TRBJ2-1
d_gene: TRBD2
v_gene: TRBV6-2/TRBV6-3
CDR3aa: CASSYYSSSGGNNEQFF
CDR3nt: TGTGCCAGCAGTTACTATTCGTCCAGCGGGGGCAACAATGAGCAGTTCTTC

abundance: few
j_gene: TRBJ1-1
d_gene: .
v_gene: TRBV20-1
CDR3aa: CSASQNTEAFF
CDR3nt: TGCAGTGCTAGTCAGAACACTGAAGCTTTCTTT

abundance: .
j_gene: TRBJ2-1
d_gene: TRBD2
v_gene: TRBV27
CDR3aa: CASSFLPAGKNEQFF
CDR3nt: TGTGCCAGCAGTTTCCTGCCAGCGGGAAAAAATGAGCAGTTCTTC

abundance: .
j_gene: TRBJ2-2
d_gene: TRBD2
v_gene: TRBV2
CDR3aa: CASRLAVGPTGELFF
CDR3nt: TGTGCCAGCAGACTAGCGGTAGGCCCCACCGGGGAGCTGTTTTTT

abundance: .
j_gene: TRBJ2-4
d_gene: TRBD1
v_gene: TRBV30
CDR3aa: CAWAGTVRDIQYF
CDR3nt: TGTGCCTGGGCAGGGACAGTGCGGGACATTCAGTACTTC

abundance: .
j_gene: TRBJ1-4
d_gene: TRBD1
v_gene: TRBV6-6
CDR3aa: CASSYTPGQHNEKLFF
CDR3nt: TGTGCCAGCAGTTACACACCGGGACAGCATAATGAAAAACTGTTTTTT

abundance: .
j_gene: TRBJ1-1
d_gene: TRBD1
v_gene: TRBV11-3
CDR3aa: CASSPKGDRAEAFF
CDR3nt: TGTGCCAGCAGCCCAAAAGGGGACAGGGCTGAAGCTTTCTTT

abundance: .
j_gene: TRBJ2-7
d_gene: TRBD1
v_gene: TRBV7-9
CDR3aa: CASSDDRGDGYEQYF
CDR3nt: TGTGCCAGCAGCGATGACAGGGGGGACGGCTACGAGCAGTACTTC

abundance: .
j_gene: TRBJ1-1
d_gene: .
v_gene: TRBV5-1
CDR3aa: CASSLAGKNTEAFF
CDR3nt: TGCGCCAGCAGCTTGGCTGGCAAGAACACTGAAGCTTTCTTT

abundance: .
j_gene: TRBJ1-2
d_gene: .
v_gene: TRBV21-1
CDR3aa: CASSLRRATGGYGYTF
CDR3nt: TGTGCCAGCAGCCTACGTCGGGCCACAGGGGGCTATGGCTACACCTTC

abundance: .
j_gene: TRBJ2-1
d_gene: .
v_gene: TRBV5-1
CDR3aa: CASSLVHLGANEQFF
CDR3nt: TGCGCCAGCAGCTTGGTACACCTGGGGGCCAATGAGCAGTTCTTC

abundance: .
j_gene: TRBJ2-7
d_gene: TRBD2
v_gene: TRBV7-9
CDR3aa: CASSLAGGRTYEQYF
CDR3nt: TGTGCCAGCAGCTTAGCGGGCGGGAGGACCTACGAGCAGTACTTC

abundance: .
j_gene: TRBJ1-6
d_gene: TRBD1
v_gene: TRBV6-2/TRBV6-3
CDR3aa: CASSRTDRGNSPLHF
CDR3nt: TGTGCCAGCAGTCGCACGGACAGGGGCAATTCACCCCTCCACTTT

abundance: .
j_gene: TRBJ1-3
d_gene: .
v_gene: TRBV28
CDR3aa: CASSLTPTPSGNTIYF
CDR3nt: TGTGCCAGCAGTTTAACCCCAACACCCTCTGGAAACACCATATATTTT

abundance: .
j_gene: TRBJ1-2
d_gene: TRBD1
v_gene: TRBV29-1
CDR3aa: CSVVGQGHGYTF
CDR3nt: TGCAGCGTGGTGGGACAGGGCCATGGCTACACCTTC

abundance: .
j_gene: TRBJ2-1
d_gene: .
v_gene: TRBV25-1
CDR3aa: CASSQDISYNEQFF
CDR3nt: TGTGCCAGCAGTCAAGACATCTCCTACAATGAGCAGTTCTTC

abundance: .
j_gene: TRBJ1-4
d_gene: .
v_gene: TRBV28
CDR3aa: CASSSTGRASNEKLFF
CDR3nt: TGTGCCAGCAGTTCTACAGGGCGGGCTTCTAATGAAAAACTGTTTTTT

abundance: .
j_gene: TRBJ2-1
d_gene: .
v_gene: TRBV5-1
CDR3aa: CASSSEVFNEQFF
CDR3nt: TGCGCCAGCAGTTCCGAGGTGTTCAATGAGCAGTTCTTC

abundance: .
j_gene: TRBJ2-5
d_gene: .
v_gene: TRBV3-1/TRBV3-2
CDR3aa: CASSRFSGEETQYF
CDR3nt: TGTGCCAGCAGCCGCTTTTCAGGGGAAGAGACCCAGTACTTC

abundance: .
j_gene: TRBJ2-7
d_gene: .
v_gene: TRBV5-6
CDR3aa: CASSLATSSYEQYF
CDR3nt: TGTGCCAGCAGCTTGGCCACTAGCAGCTACGAGCAGTACTTC

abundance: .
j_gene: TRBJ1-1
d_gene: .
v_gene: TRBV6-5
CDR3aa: CASSLGQYTEAFF
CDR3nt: TGTGCCAGCAGCCTGGGACAATACACTGAAGCTTTCTTT